This TCR beta chain was identified in a study of T cell responses to AZD1222 COVID-19 vaccine. Broader study findings: Repertoire sampling was restricted to post-peak T cell response timepoints.

For this clone: Its antigen is unknown.

V gave up 5 bases and J gave up 3 bases, with 17 bases separating them. This CDR3 spans 17 amino acids. Per the germline V gene, CDR1 is SEHNR and CDR2 is FQNEAQ (reference sequence). Method: immunoSEQ multiplex PCR; TCRdb's copy keeps in-frame clones and lacks some. This repertoire shows about 140,000 clones, 70% to 90% found once; its top ten account for about 3.4%. V gene TRBV7-9 combines with J gene TRBJ2-6, with a possible D match to TRBD2 (5 bases). This material consisted of peripheral blood, taken 28 days after the second AZD1222 dose. The sequence came from an adult who received the AZD1222 COVID-19 vaccine. The CDR3, as DNA: TGTGCCAGCAGCCCCCATGCACCTGACTATGGGGCCAACGTCCTGACTTTC. It codes for CASSPHAPDYGANVLTF.